Listed here is a single TCR beta chain. The data belong to a study of Ad26.COV2.S vaccination and SARS-CoV-2 variants. The repertoire was sequenced with immunoSEQ multiplex PCR; TCRdb's copy has only in-frame clones and lacks some. The sample records around 450,000 clones, 80% to 90% being singletons. Trimming removed 4 bases from V and 3 bases from J; junction bases left unmatched: 8. The CDR3 runs to 15 residues. Germline V gene data show CDR1 as SGHTS and CDR2 as YDEGEE. Specified treatment: roughly 20 received Ad26.COV2.S at low or high dose, single or two shots; roughly 5 received placebo; per-sample allocation not given. Sampling occurred on day 63 after the first vaccine or placebo injection. Based in Boston, the donor was an adult of 18-55 years.

The TCR originated in a person between 18 and 65 years old who received the Ad26.COV2.S COVID-19 vaccine or a placebo. Sequences were derived from peripheral blood, sampled in a trial of Ad26.COV2.S vaccine versus placebo. The chain combines TRBV5-8 with TRBJ2-7; 9 bases agree with TRBD1. The CDR3 DNA sequence: TGTGCCAGCAGCCTAGGGACAGGGATAGACTACGAGCAGTACTTC. Its translation is CASSLGTGIDYEQYF.